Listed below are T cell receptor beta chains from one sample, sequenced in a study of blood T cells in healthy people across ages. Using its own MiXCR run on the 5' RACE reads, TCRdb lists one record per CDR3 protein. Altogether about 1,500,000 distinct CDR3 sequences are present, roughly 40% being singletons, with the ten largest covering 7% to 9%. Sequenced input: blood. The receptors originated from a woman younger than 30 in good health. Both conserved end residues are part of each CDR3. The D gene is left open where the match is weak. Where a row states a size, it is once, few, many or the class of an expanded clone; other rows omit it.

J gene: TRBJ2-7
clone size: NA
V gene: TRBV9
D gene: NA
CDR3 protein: CASSVSGQILYEQYF
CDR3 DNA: TGTGCCAGCAGCGTGAGTGGGCAGATCCTCTACGAGCAGTACTTC

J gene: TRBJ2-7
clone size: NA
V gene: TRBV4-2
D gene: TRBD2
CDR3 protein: CASSQEGLAGPSYEQYF
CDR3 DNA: TGTGCCAGCAGCCAAGAGGGACTAGCGGGGCCCTCCTACGAGCAGTACTTC

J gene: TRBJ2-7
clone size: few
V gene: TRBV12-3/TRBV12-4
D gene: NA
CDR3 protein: CASSNRAEQYF
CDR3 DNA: TGTGCCAGCAGTAATAGGGCCGAGCAGTACTTC

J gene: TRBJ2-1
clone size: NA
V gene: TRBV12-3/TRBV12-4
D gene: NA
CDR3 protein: CASSGTQAEQFF
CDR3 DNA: TGTGCCAGCAGCGGGACTCAGGCTGAGCAGTTCTTC

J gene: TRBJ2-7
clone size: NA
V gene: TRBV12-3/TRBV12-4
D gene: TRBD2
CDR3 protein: CASSSSLAGYNEQYF
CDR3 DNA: TGTGCCAGCAGCTCAAGCCTAGCGGGGTACAATGAGCAGTACTTC

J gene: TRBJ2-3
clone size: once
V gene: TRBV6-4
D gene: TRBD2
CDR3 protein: CASSPLAGGQGDTQYF
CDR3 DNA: TGTGCCAGCAGCCCACTAGCGGGGGGCCAGGGAGATACGCAGTATTTT

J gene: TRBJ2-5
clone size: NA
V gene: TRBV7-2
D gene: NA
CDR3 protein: CASSRTAEGTQYF
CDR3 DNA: TGTGCCAGCAGTAGAACCGCAGAGGGCACCCAGTACTTC

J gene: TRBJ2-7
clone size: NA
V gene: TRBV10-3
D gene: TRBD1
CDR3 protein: CAIREDRGISYEQYF
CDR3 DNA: TGTGCCATCAGGGAAGACAGGGGAATCTCCTACGAGCAGTACTTC

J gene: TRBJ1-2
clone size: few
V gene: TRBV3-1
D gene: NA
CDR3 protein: CASSQVTGGNGYTF
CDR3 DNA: TGTGCCAGCAGCCAAGTCACAGGTGGAAATGGCTACACCTTC

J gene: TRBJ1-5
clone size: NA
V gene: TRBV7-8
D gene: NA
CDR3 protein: CASSPIQSSNQPQHF
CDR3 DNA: TGTGCCAGCAGCCCGATACAGAGTAGCAATCAGCCCCAGCATTTT

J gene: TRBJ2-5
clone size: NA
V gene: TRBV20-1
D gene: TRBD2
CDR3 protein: CSALLGGQETQYF
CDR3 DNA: TGCAGTGCTCTATTGGGGGGGCAAGAGACCCAGTACTTC

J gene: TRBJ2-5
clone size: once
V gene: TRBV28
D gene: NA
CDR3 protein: CASWTDQETQYF
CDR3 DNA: TGTGCCAGTTGGACAGACCAAGAGACCCAGTACTTC

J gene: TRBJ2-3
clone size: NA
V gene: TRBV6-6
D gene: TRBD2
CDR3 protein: CASSRPTSGIADTQYF
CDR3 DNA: TGTGCCAGCAGCCGACCGACTAGCGGGATTGCAGATACGCAGTATTTT

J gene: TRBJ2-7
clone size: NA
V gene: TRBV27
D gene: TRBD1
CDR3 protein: CASSSVLLGRGQDEQYF
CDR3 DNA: TGTGCCAGCAGTTCCGTTCTTTTAGGCAGGGGGCAAGACGAGCAGTACTTC

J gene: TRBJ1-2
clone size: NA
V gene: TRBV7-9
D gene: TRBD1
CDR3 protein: CASSRTTGSNYGYTF
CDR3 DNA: TGTGCCAGCAGCCGAACGACAGGGTCCAACTATGGCTACACCTTC

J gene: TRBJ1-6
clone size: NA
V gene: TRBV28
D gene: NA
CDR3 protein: CASSLGGAVVQSPLHF
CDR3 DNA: TGTGCCAGCAGTTTAGGGGGGGCCGTCGTCCAGTCACCCCTCCACTTT

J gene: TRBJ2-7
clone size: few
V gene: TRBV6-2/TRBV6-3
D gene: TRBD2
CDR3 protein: CASSYAGGAYEQYF
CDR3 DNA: TGTGCCAGCAGTTATGCGGGGGGTGCCTACGAGCAGTACTTC

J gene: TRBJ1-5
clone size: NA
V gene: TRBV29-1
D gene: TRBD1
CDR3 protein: CSGPGQPRINQPQHF
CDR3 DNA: TGCAGCGGTCCGGGACAGCCACGAATCAATCAGCCCCAGCATTTT

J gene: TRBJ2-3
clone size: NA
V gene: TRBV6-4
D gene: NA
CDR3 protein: CASSREDGSADTQYF
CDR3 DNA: TGTGCCAGCAGCCGAGAGGACGGGAGCGCAGATACGCAGTATTTT

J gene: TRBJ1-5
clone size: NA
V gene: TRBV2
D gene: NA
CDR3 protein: CASSDGTDYNQPQHF
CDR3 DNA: TGTGCCAGCAGTGATGGCACAGACTACAATCAGCCCCAGCATTTT

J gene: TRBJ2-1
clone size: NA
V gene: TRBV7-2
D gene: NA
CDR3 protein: CASRLAATSYNEQFF
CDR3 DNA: TGTGCCAGCAGGTTAGCTGCCACCTCCTACAATGAGCAGTTCTTC

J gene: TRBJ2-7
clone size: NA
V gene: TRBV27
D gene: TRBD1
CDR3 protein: CASKRPSDRGYEQYF
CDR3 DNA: TGTGCCAGCAAGAGGCCCTCGGACAGGGGCTACGAGCAGTACTTC

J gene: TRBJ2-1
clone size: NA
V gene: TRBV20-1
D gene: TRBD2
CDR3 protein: CSASAGTSGMGNEQFF
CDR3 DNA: TGCAGTGCTAGCGCGGGGACTAGCGGGATGGGGAATGAGCAGTTCTTC

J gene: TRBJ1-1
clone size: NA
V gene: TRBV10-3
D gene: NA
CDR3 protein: CAIRGAFRGEAFF
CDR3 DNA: TGTGCCATCAGGGGGGCATTTCGGGGTGAAGCTTTCTTT

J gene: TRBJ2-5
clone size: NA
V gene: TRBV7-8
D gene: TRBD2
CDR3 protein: CASSLGARGANEQYF
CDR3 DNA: TGTGCCAGCAGCTTAGGGGCGCGGGGGGCCAATGAGCAGTACTTC

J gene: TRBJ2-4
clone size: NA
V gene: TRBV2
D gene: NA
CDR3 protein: CASSGGELKNIQYF
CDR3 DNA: TGTGCCAGCAGTGGAGGGGAGCTCAAAAACATTCAGTACTTC

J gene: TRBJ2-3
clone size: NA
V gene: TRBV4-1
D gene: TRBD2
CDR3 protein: CASSQDGGGETSTDTQYF
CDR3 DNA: TGCGCCAGCAGCCAAGACGGCGGGGGGGAGACTAGCACAGATACGCAGTATTTT

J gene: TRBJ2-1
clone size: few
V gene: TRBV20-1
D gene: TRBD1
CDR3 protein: CSARDRDRVYNEQFF
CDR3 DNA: TGCAGTGCTAGAGACCGGGACAGGGTTTACAATGAGCAGTTCTTC

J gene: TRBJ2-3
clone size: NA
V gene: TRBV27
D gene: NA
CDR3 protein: CASSLTGPITDTQYF
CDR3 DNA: TGTGCCAGCAGTTTGACCGGGCCTATCACAGATACGCAGTATTTT

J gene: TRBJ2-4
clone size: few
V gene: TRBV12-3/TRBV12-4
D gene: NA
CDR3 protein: CASTLAGLDIQYF
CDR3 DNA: TGTGCCAGCACCCTCGCCGGGCTGGACATTCAGTACTTC

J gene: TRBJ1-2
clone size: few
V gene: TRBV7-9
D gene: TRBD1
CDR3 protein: CASSRGQGAIGGYTF
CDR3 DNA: TGTGCCAGCAGCAGAGGACAGGGGGCGATTGGTGGCTACACCTTC

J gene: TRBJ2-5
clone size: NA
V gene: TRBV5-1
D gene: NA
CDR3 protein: CASSLFDWQETQYF
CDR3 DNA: TGCGCCAGCAGCTTGTTCGATTGGCAAGAGACCCAGTACTTC

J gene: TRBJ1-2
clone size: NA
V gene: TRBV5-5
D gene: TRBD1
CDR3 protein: CASSQGVPNYGYTF
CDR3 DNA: TGTGCCAGCAGCCAGGGGGTACCTAACTATGGCTACACCTTC

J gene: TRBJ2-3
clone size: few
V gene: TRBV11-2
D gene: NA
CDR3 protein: CASTLGTTVTQYF
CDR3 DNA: TGTGCCAGCACCCTAGGAACGACAGTTACGCAGTATTTT

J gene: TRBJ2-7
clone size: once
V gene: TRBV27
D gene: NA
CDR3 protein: CASKNGGSSYNEQYF
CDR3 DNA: TGTGCCAGCAAGAATGGGGGGAGCTCCTACAATGAGCAGTACTTC

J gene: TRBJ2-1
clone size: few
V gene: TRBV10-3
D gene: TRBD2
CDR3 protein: CAISGTSGRVLRNEQFF
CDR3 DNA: TGTGCCATCAGTGGGACTAGCGGGAGGGTACTGCGGAATGAGCAGTTCTTC

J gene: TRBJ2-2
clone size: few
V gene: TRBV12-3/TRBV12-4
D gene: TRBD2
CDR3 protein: CASSPASGGSNTGELFF
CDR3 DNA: TGTGCCAGCAGCCCTGCTAGCGGGGGGTCGAACACCGGGGAGCTGTTTTTT

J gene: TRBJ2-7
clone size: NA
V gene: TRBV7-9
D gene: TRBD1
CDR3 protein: CACSQQGNPHTYSYEQYF
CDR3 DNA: TGTGCCTGCAGCCAACAGGGGAACCCCCATACCTACTCCTACGAGCAGTACTTC

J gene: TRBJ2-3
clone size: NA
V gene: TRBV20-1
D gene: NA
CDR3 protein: CSARAGGQVEADTQYF
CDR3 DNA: TGCAGTGCTAGGGCGGGGGGACAGGTTGAGGCAGATACGCAGTATTTT

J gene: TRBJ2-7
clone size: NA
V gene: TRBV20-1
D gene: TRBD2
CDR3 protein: CSAYTSGSHNTYEQYF
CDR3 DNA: TGCAGTGCTTACACTAGCGGGAGCCATAATACCTACGAGCAGTACTTC

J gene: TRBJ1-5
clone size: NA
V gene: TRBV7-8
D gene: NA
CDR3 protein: CASSRGEFQPQHF
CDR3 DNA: TGTGCCAGCAGCAGGGGCGAGTTTCAGCCCCAGCATTTT

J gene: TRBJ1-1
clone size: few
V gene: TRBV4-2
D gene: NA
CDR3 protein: CASSQDDRSVTEAFF
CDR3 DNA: TGTGCCAGCAGCCAAGACGACCGGAGCGTCACTGAAGCTTTCTTT

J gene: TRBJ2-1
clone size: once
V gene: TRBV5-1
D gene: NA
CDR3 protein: CASSPGRGLRVNEQFF
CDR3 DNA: TGCGCCAGCAGCCCAGGACGGGGACTTAGGGTGAATGAGCAGTTCTTC

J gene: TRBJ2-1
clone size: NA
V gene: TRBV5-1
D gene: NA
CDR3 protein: CASSLIHSGTETQFF
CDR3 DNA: TGCGCCAGCAGCTTGATACATTCGGGGACGGAGACCCAGTTCTTC

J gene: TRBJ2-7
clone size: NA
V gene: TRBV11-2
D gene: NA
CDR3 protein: CASSFPTYEQYF
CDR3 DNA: TGTGCCAGCAGCTTCCCCACTTACGAGCAGTACTTC

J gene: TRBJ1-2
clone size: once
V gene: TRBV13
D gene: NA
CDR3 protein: CASSPESSPHGYTF
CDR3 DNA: TGTGCCAGCAGCCCCGAGTCCAGCCCCCATGGCTACACCTTC

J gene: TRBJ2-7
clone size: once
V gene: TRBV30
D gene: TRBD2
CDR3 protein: CAWSAGGSSHEQYF
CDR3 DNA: TGTGCCTGGAGCGCGGGGGGGAGCTCACACGAGCAGTACTTC

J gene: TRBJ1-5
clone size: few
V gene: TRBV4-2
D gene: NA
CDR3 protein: CASSQEGGWSNQPQHF
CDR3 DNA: TGTGCCAGCAGCCAAGAAGGCGGTTGGAGCAATCAGCCCCAGCATTTT

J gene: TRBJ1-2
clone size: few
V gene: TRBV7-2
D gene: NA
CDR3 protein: CASSLEAPPDYGYTF
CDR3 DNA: TGTGCCAGCAGCTTAGAGGCACCACCGGACTATGGCTACACCTTC

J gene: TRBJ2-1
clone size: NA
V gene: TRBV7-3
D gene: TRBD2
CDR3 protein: CASSHTSSGGMYNEQFF
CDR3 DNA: TGTGCCAGCAGTCATACATCTAGCGGGGGGATGTACAATGAGCAGTTCTTC

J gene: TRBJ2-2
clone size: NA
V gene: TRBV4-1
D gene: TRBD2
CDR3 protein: CASSLRLAGGVGELFF
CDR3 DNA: TGCGCCAGCAGCCTCCGACTAGCGGGAGGCGTCGGGGAGCTGTTTTTT

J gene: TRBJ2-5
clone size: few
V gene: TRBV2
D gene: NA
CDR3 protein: CASILRSTREGETQYF
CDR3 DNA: TGTGCCAGCATTCTACGGTCTACACGCGAGGGGGAGACCCAGTACTTC

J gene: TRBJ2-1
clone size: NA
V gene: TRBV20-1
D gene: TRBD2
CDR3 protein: CSAPGGGDNEQFF
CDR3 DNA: TGCAGTGCTCCTGGCGGGGGGGACAATGAGCAGTTCTTC

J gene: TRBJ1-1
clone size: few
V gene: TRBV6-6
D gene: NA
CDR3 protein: CASRVQGNTEAFF
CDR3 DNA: TGTGCCAGCAGAGTCCAGGGGAACACTGAAGCTTTCTTT

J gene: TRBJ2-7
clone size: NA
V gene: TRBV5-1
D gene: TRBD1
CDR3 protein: CASSLAGGTVYEQYF
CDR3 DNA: TGCGCCAGCAGCTTGGCTGGTGGGACAGTTTACGAGCAGTACTTC